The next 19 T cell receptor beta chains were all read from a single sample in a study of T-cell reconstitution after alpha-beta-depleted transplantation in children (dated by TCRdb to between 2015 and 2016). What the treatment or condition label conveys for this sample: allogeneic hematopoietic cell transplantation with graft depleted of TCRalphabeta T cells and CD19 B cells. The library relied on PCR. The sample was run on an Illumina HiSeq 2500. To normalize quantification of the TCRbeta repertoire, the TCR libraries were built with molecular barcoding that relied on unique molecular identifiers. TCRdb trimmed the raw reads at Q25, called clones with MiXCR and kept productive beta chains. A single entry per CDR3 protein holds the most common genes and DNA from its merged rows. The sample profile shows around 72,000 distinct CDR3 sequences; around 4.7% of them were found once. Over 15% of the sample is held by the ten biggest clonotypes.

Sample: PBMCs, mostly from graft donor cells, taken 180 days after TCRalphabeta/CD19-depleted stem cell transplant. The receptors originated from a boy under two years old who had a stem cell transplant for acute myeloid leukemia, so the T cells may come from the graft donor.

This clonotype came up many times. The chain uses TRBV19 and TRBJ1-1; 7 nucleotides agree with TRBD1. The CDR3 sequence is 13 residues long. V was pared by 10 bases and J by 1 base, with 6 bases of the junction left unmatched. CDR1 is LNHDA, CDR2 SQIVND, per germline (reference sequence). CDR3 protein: CATRQGWNTEAFF. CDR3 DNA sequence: TGTGCCACCCGACAGGGATGGAACACTGAAGCTTTCTTT.

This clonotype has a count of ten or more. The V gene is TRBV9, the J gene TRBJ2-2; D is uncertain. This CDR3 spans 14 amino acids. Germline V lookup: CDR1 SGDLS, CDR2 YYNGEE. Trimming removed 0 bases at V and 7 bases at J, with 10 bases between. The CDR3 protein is CASSVVATGGELFF. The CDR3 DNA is TGTGCCAGCAGCGTAGTCGCCACGGGCGGGGAGCTGTTTTTT.

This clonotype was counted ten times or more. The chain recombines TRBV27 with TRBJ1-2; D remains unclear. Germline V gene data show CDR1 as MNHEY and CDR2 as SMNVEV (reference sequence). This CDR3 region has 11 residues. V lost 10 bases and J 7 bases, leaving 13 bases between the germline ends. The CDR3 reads CATLSPGGYTF. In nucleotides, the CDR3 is TGTGCCACCCTATCCCCCGGTGGCTACACCTTC.

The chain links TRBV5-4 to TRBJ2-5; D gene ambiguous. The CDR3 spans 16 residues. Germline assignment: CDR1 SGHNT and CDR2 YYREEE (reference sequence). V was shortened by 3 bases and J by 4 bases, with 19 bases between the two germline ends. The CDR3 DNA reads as TGTGCCAGCAGCTCCGGCCCAACACATGGCAGAGAGACCCAGTACTTC. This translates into CASSSGPTHGRETQYF.

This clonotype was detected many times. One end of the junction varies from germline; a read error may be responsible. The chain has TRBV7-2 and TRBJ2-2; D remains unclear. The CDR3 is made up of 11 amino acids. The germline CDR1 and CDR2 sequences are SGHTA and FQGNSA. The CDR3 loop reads CASSLSGELFF. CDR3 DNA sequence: TGCGCCAGCAGCTTGTCGGGGGAGCTGTTTTTT.

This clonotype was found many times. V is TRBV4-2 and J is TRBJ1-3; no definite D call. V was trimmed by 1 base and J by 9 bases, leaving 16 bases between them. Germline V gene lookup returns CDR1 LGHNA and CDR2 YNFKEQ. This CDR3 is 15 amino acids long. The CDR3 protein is CASSQAGLSKTTIYF. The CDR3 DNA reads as TGTGCCAGCAGCCAAGCTGGCCTTTCGAAAACCACCATATATTTT.

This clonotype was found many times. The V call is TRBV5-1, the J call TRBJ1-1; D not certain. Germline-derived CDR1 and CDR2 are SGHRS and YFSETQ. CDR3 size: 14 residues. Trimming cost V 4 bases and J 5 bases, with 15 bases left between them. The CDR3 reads CASSPEGRLTEAFF. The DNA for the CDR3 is TGCGCCAGCAGCCCCGAAGGCCGGTTGACTGAAGCTTTCTTT.

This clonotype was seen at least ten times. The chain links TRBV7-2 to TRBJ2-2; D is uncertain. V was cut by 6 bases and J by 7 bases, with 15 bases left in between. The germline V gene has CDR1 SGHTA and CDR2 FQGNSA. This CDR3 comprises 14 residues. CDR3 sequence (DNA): TGTGCCAGCAGATTATCCCTATTGGGCGGGGAGCTGTTTTTT. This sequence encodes CASRLSLLGGELFF.

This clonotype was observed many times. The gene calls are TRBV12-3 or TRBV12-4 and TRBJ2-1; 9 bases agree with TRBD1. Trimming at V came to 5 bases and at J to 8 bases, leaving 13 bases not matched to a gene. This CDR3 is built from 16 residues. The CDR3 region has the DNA TGTGCCAGCAGTCGAGAATCGGGACAGGGCGTTGATGAGCAGTTCTTC. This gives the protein CASSRESGQGVDEQFF.

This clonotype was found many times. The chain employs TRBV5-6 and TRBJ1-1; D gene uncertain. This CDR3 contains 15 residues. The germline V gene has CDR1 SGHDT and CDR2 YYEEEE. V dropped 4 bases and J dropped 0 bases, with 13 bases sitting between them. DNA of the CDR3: TGTGCCAGCAGCCTTCTCGGGCGGATGAACACTGAAGCTTTCTTT. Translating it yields CASSLLGRMNTEAFF.

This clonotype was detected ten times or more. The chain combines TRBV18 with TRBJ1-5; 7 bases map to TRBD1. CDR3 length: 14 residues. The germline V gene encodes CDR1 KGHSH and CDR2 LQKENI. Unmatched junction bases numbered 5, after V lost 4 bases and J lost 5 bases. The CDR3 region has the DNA TGTGCCAGCTCACAGGACAGGCGTTATCAGCCCCAGCATTTT. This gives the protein CASSQDRRYQPQHF.

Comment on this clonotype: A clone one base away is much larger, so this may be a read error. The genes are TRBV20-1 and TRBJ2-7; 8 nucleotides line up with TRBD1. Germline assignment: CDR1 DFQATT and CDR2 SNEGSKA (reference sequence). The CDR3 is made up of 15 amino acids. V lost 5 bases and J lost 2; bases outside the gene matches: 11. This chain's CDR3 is CSASPWGQVPYEQYV. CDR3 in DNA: TGCAGTGCTTCACCCTGGGGACAGGTTCCCTACGAGCAGTACGTC.

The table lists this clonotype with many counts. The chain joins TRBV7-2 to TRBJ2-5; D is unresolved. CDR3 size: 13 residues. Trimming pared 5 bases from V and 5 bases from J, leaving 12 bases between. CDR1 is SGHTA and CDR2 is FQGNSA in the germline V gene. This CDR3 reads CASSGRSWETQYF. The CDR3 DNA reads TGTGCCAGCAGCGGTCGGTCTTGGGAGACCCAGTACTTC.

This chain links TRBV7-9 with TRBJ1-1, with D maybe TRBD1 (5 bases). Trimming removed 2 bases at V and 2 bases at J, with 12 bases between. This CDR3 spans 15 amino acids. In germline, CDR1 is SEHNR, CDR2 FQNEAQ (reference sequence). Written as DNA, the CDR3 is TGTGCCAGCAGCTTACTGACAGCGGAAAACACTGAAGCTTTCTTT. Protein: CASSLLTAENTEAFF.

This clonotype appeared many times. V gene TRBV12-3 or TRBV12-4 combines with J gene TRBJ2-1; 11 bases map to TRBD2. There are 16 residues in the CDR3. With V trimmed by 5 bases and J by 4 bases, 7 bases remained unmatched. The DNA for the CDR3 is TGTGCCAGCAGTACCGGGACTAGCGGCTTATACAATGAGCAGTTCTTC. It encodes CASSTGTSGLYNEQFF.

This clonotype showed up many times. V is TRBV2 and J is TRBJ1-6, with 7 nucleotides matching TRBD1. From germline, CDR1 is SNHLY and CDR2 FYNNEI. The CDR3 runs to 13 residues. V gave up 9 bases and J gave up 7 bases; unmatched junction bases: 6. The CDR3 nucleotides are TGTGCCAGTGGGATGACAGGGAATTCACCCCTCCACTTT. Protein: CASGMTGNSPLHF.

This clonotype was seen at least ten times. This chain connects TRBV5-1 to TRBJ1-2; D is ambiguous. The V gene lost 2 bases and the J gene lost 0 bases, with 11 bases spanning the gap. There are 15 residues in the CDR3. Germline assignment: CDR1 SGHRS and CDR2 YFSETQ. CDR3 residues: CASSFNSRANYGYTF. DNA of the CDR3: TGCGCCAGCAGCTTTAATAGTCGCGCTAACTATGGCTACACCTTC.

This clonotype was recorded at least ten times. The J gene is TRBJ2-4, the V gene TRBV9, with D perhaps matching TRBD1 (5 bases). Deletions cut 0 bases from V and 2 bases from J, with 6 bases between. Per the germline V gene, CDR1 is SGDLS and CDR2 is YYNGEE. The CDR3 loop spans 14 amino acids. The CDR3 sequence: CASSVAGTKNIQYF. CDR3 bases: TGTGCCAGCAGCGTAGCAGGGACCAAAAACATTCAGTACTTC.

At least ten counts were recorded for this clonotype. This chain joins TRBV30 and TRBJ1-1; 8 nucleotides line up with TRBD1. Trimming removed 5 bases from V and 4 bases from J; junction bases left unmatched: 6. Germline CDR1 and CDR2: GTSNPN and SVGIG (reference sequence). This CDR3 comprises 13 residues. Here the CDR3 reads CAWYQGAATEAFF. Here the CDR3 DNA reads TGTGCCTGGTATCAGGGGGCAGCCACTGAAGCTTTCTTT.